The present T cell receptor beta chain was sequenced within a study of T cell responses to AZD1222 COVID-19 vaccine (dated by TCRdb to the early 2020s). As for the study more broadly: TCR sequencing covered 230 or so trial participants: 207 given two doses of AZD1222 and approximately 26 given two doses of MenACWY control vaccine. Trial participants were enrolled by age into subgroups of 18-55, 56-69 and 70-plus years, and 148, 28 and 57 TCR-sequenced participants, respectively, were included in these subgroups. What the authors observed across the whole study: No day 14 peak-response samples were available, so repertoires were characterized only after the peak T cell response. CD4 TCRs associated with the vaccine covered the entire spike protein, and the dominant responses were in regions 160-218 and 743-854. The 56-69-year group was small, and its depth increase did not reach significance, likely because of low power. After two AZD1222 doses, spike-specific TCR breadth and depth were significantly higher than at day 0 and than in MenACWY recipients. Reportedly, close to half of the unique spike-specific TCRs recognized epitopes lying outside the regions that are mutated in the B.1.351 and B.1.1.7 variants. Conclusions about previously exposed vaccinees are limited, since just 5 or 6 AZD1222 recipients were seropositive for SARS-CoV-2 at baseline. Most participants were white British and females outnumbered males, and the authors suggested that clonal diversity may have been underestimated.

From the cysteine up to the phenylalanine, the CDR3 has a length of 13 residues. The entry retains the CDR3 DNA only, 39 bases that are in frame from base 1. CDR1 is given as DFQATT and CDR2 as SNEGSKA, both from the germline V gene (reference sequence). V and J lose 3 bases and 8 bases, and a span of 16 bases separates them. The CDR3 regions of human TCRbeta chains were analyzed by immunosequencing. From the authors' description of their analysis: Repertoire TCRs were matched against a reference library of SARS-CoV-2-specific TCRs generated with the MIRA antigen-specificity platform. Breadth meant the fraction of unique TCRs that were SARS-CoV-2-associated, whereas depth meant the fraction of total T cells that were SARS-CoV-2-associated. Using the MIRA data, every spike-specific TCR was mapped to the spike region that the TCR reacted to and assigned to either a CD4 or a CD8 class. Log10-transformed breadth and depth values were compared by one-way ANOVA with Sidak's multiple comparisons tests. Imported from immuneACCESS, the table was reduced by TCRdb to in-frame sequences with V and J called. These copies leave out some clones; in studies compared against another copy, an unresolved V gene accounts for under half, and the cause of the remainder is not known. V and J calls and clone size are copied from that table; D and trimming were computed from the DNA. This sample has some 130,000 clones in its table, and roughly nine tenths of those were observed once. Over 9% of the sample comes from the top ten.

With respect to this clone: Its antigen is not yet known. No much larger clone exists at a distance of one base, and base qualities are not known.

Taken with the paper, the label for time point translates to: about 28 days (+/-7) after the second vaccine dose. AZD1222 recipients given second doses at about 4 weeks or at about 12 weeks were pooled, since spike-specific TCR depth and breadth were not found to differ between the two schedules. Vaccinee samples were obtained from the UK trials COV001 and COV002, which included a single-blind randomized controlled phase 2/3 trial of AZD1222 (ChAdOx1 nCoV-19) in healthy adults. For TCRbeta chain sequencing, PBMC samples from trial participants were taken at day 0 and at day 28 after the second dose.

This receptor chain uses TRBV20-1 and TRBJ1-1, with no confidently assigned D gene. Source: peripheral blood, taken 28 days after the second AZD1222 dose. The source of this sequence is an adult who received the AZD1222 COVID-19 vaccine. CDR3 reads: CSASGPVELEAFF. The DNA sequence reads TGCAGTGCTAGTGGGCCAGTTGAACTGGAAGCTTTCTTT.